These 26 T cell receptor beta chains originate from one sample sequenced in a study of shared clonotypes between healthy human individuals. Method: immunoSEQ multiplex PCR; TCRdb's copy keeps in-frame clones and lacks some. Of roughly 550,000 clones listed, roughly 95% are singletons. CD8 cells regarded as naive lacked CD45RO, were positively chosen for CCR7, and omitted terminally differentiated effector memory CD45RA+ cells. Sequenced material: naive CD8+ T cells sorted from blood. All receptors come from a woman aged 30 to 39 in good health.

The chain links TRBV2 to TRBJ1-5; D is perhaps TRBD1 (6 bases). The CDR3 loop spans 17 amino acids. The V gene's germline CDR1 is SNHLY and CDR2 FYNNEI. V lost 4 bases and J 0 bases, leaving 16 bases between the germline ends. Here the CDR3 DNA reads TGTGCCAGCAGTGGTACAGGGAGGGGGGGTAGCAATCAGCCCCAGCATTTT. It encodes CASSGTGRGGSNQPQHF.

The chain employs TRBV7-9 and TRBJ2-5; 11 bases fit TRBD2. CDR1 is SEHNR and CDR2 is FQNEAQ in the germline V gene (reference sequence). V dropped 7 bases and J dropped 5; count of bases not matched to a gene: 12. The length of the CDR3 is 16 residues. The CDR3 DNA is TGTGCCAGCACCCCCCGAGCGGGACTAGCGGATGAGACCCAGTACTTC. Translation: CASTPRAGLADETQYF.

This chain joins TRBV28 and TRBJ1-1; D is possibly TRBD1 (5 bases). CDR1 is MDHEN and CDR2 is SYDVKM in the germline V gene. V lost 4 bases and J lost 1, with 7 bases in between. The CDR3 consists of 13 residues. The CDR3 region has the DNA TGTGCCAGCAGTTACACAGGGAACACTGAAGCTTTCTTT. Amino acids: CASSYTGNTEAFF. Complete variable domain (other parts from reference TRBV28 and TRBJ1-1): DVKVTQSSRYLVKRTGEKVFLECVQDMDHENMFWYRQDPGLGLRLIYFSYDVKMKEKGDIPEGYSVSREKKERFSLILESASTNQTSMYLCASSYTGNTEAFFGQGTRLTVV.

The V and J genes are TRBV10-1 and TRBJ2-7; D is tentatively TRBD1 or TRBD2 (5 bases each). CDR1 is WNHNN, CDR2 SYGVQD, per germline (reference sequence). The CDR3 loop spans 13 amino acids. V was cut by 8 bases and J by 0 bases, with 11 bases left in between. CDR3: CASGDRYSYEQYF. CDR3 in DNA: TGCGCCAGCGGGGACCGATACTCCTACGAGCAGTACTTC.

J is TRBJ1-1 and V is TRBV9, with no clear D. In germline, CDR1 is SGDLS, CDR2 YYNGEE. V lost 4 bases and J 3 bases, leaving 10 bases between the germline ends. The CDR3 is made up of 13 amino acids. CDR3 amino acids: CASSPWDDTEAFF. CDR3 DNA: TGTGCCAGCAGCCCTTGGGATGACACTGAAGCTTTCTTT.

The chain is built from TRBV7-2 and TRBJ2-1; TRBD2 is a possible D gene (6 bases). Germline V lookup: CDR1 SGHTA, CDR2 FQGNSA. V was clipped by 4 bases and J by 2 bases, with 12 bases between them. This CDR3 is built from 15 residues. CDR3 sequence (DNA): TGTGCCAGCAGCTCTAGGACTACTACCTACAATGAGCAGTTCTTC. The encoded protein is CASSSRTTTYNEQFF.

A single count supports this clone. V usage is TRBV4-2 and J usage is TRBJ2-6; the D is unclear. Germline CDR1 and CDR2: LGHNA and YNFKEQ. This CDR3 region has 16 residues. Trimming removed 0 bases from V and 4 bases from J, with 10 bases in between. CDR3 sequence: CASSQDGPVGANVLTF. The CDR3 nucleotides are TGTGCCAGCAGCCAAGACGGACCGGTGGGGGCCAACGTCCTGACTTTC.

This sequence joins TRBV7-8 and TRBJ1-1; a possible D gene is TRBD1 (6 bases). CDR1 is SGHVS and CDR2 is FQNEAQ in the germline V gene. There are 15 residues in the CDR3. Deletions cut 5 bases from V and 0 bases from J, with 13 bases between. The chain's CDR3 is CASSPGATMNTEAFF. The DNA for the CDR3 is TGTGCCAGCAGCCCAGGGGCCACCATGAACACTGAAGCTTTCTTT.

The rearrangement links TRBV5-4 to TRBJ2-3, with TRBD1 as a possible D gene (7 bases). The CDR3 consists of 17 residues. The V end was cut by 3 bases, the J end by 4 bases, with 21 bases between. In germline, CDR1 is SGHNT, CDR2 YYREEE (reference sequence). In nucleotides, the CDR3 is TGTGCCAGCAGCTCCCCGACAGGGAGGTTGGGGTCAGATACGCAGTATTTT. It codes for CASSSPTGRLGSDTQYF.

Remarks on this clone: This sample includes further DNA sequences coding for the same CDR3. This rearrangement joins TRBV7-9 to TRBJ2-7; no definite D call. This CDR3 spans 11 amino acids. Germline V CDR1 and CDR2: SEHNR, FQNEAQ (reference sequence). The V gene lost 3 bases and the J gene lost 5 bases, with 5 bases spanning the gap. The CDR3 reads CASSFGNEQYF. As DNA, the CDR3 is TGTGCCAGCAGCTTTGGGAACGAGCAGTACTTC.

The chain recombines TRBV4-1 with TRBJ2-3, with TRBD2 matching 8 bases. Germline V lookup: CDR1 MGHRA, CDR2 YSYEKL. CDR3 length: 17 amino acids. The junction had 9 bases not matched to a gene; V was cut back by 4 bases and J by 0 bases. The CDR3, as DNA: TGCGCCAGCAGCCGCGATGCTAGCGGGCCCAGCACAGATACGCAGTATTTT. Translating it yields CASSRDASGPSTDTQYF.

The rearrangement uses TRBV7-9 and TRBJ2-3, with no clear D. Trimming stripped 5 bases from V and 5 bases from J, with 8 bases between. This CDR3 has 12 residues. Germline V gene lookup returns CDR1 SEHNR and CDR2 FQNEAQ (reference sequence). The CDR3 region has the DNA TGTGCCAGCAGCGTTACGGTAGATACGCAGTATTTT. This encodes CASSVTVDTQYF.

The gene calls are TRBV7-9 and TRBJ2-3; perhaps TRBD1 as D (6 bases). Germline V gene data show CDR1 as SEHNR and CDR2 as FQNEAQ (reference sequence). V was trimmed by 0 bases and J by 8 bases, leaving 15 bases between them. This CDR3 is 15 amino acids long. As DNA, the CDR3 is TGTGCCAGCAGCTTAGCTCAGGGGAAGGGGGTTACGCAGTATTTT. Its protein is CASSLAQGKGVTQYF.

The J gene is TRBJ2-3, the V gene TRBV5-1, with 13 bases that match TRBD2. J lost 0 bases, V lost 3 bases, and 4 bases had no gene match. Germline loops: CDR1 SGHRS, CDR2 YFSETQ. The CDR3 covers 17 residues. The CDR3, as DNA: TGCGCCAGCAGCTGGACTAGCGGGGGTGCTAGCACAGATACGCAGTATTTT. Translated: CASSWTSGGASTDTQYF.

The chain has TRBV15 and TRBJ2-6, with D perhaps TRBD1 (6 bases). Trimming took 7 bases from V and 0 from J, leaving 7 bases between them. The CDR3 consists of 14 residues. The germline V gene has CDR1 LNHNV and CDR2 YYDKDF (reference sequence). The CDR3 protein is CATTDSSGANVLTF. The CDR3 nucleotides read TGTGCCACCACGGACAGCTCTGGGGCCAACGTCCTGACTTTC. The full variable domain, completed using reference TRBV15 and TRBJ2-6, is DAMVIQNPRYQVTQFGKPVTLSCSQTLNHNVMYWYQQKSSQAPKLLFHYYDKDFNNEADTPDNFQSRRPNTSFCFLDIRSPGLGDTAMYLCATTDSSGANVLTFGAGSRLTVL.

The chain uses TRBV5-1 and TRBJ1-4; unclear D gene. This CDR3 comprises 16 residues. Germline CDR1 SGHRS, CDR2 YFSETQ. V lost 4 bases to trimming and J lost 2 bases, with 15 bases between them. CDR3 nucleotide sequence: TGCGCCAGCAGCCGAGAAGAAGACGGTACTAATGAAAAACTGTTTTTT. This codes for CASSREEDGTNEKLFF.

This rearrangement joins TRBV4-1 to TRBJ1-2, with D uncertain. Per the germline V gene, CDR1 is MGHRA and CDR2 is YSYEKL. This CDR3 region has 15 residues. Trimming pared 3 bases from V and 5 bases from J, leaving 16 bases between. The CDR3 loop reads CASSQPTLAGYGYTF. For the CDR3, the DNA is TGCGCCAGCAGCCAGCCCACCCTAGCGGGATATGGCTACACCTTC.

This clone was detected only once. The V gene is TRBV5-6, the J gene TRBJ1-5, with a weak D call TRBD1 (5 bases). The CDR3 is 15 residues long. Deletions cut 3 bases from V and 2 bases from J, with 12 bases between. CDR1 and CDR2 from the germline V gene are SGHDT and YYEEEE. The CDR3 sequence is CASSSRELGNQPQHF. DNA for the CDR3: TGTGCCAGCAGCTCCAGGGAATTGGGCAATCAGCCCCAGCATTTT.

The chain links TRBV7-9 to TRBJ1-2, with TRBD1 matching over 8 bases. The ends lost 5 bases at V and 3 bases at J; junction bases unmatched: 5. CDR3 length: 14 amino acids. Germline V gene sequence: CDR1 SEHNR, CDR2 FQNEAQ (reference sequence). The CDR3, as DNA: TGTGCCAGCAGCACGGACAGGGCGCACTATGGCTACACCTTC. Residues: CASSTDRAHYGYTF. Looking up the rest from reference TRBV7-9 and TRBJ1-2 gives the full variable domain: DTGVSQNPRHKITKRGQNVTFRCDPISEHNRLYWYRQTLGQGPEFLTYFQNEAQLEKSRLLSDRFSAERPKGSFSTLEIQRTEQGDSAMYLCASSTDRAHYGYTFGSGTRLTVV.

This chain links TRBV4-1 with TRBJ2-5, with 11 bases that match TRBD2. The better agreement between TRBJ2-7 and the DNA end casts doubt on the J call. This CDR3 comprises 16 residues. Germline CDR1 is MGHRA and CDR2 is YSYEKL. For the CDR3, the DNA is TGCGCCAGCAGCCACATAGCGGGAGGGCCTCTAGACGAGCAGTACTTC. It specifies CASSHIAGGPLDEQYF.

The chain has TRBV27 and TRBJ2-1, with D tentatively TRBD2 (5 bases). CDR3 length: 12 residues. Germline CDR1 MNHEY, CDR2 SMNVEV (reference sequence). Trimming stripped 6 bases from V and 9 bases from J, with 12 bases between. CDR3 sequence: CASSNPGVEQFF. The CDR3, as DNA: TGTGCCAGCAGCAACCCCGGGGTTGAGCAGTTCTTC.

The rearrangement uses TRBV19 and TRBJ1-1; D perhaps matches TRBD1 (6 bases). In germline, CDR1 is LNHDA, CDR2 SQIVND (reference sequence). This CDR3 has 13 residues. V was clipped by 7 bases and J by 5 bases, with 14 bases between them. CDR3 protein: CASIPRGRTEAFF. The DNA of the CDR3 is TGTGCCAGTATCCCCAGGGGTCGGACTGAAGCTTTCTTT.

The chain recombines TRBV7-2 with TRBJ2-1; D unresolved. This CDR3 spans 15 amino acids. Trimming took 2 bases from V and 0 from J, leaving 8 bases between them. Germline-derived CDR1 and CDR2 are SGHTA and FQGNSA. CDR3 residues: CASSLLLISYNEQFF. DNA of the CDR3: TGTGCCAGCAGCTTACTCCTTATCTCCTACAATGAGCAGTTCTTC. Using reference TRBV7-2 and TRBJ2-1 for the parts outside the CDR3, the full variable domain is GAGVSQSPSNKVTEKGKDVELRCDPISGHTALYWYRQSLGQGLEFLIYFQGNSAPDKSGLPSDRFSAERTGGSVSTLTIQRTQQEDSAVYLCASSLLLISYNEQFFGPGTRLTVL.

This rearrangement joins TRBV7-9 to TRBJ2-2, with TRBD1 matching over 11 bases. V lost 5 bases to trimming and J lost 7 bases; unmatched junction nucleotides: 12. Germline assignment: CDR1 SEHNR and CDR2 FQNEAQ (reference sequence). The length of the CDR3 is 17 residues. CDR3 residues: CASSRRTGGSVDGELFF. CDR3 sequence (DNA): TGTGCCAGCAGCCGGCGGACAGGGGGCAGCGTCGACGGGGAGCTGTTTTTT.

This chain joins TRBV6-6 and TRBJ1-5; perhaps TRBD1 as D (5 bases). V shed 5 bases and J shed 5 bases, with 19 bases lying between them. The CDR3 covers 16 residues. Germline CDR1 and CDR2: MNHNY and SVGAGI (reference sequence). The CDR3 region is CASSGGPPRPDQPQHF. DNA of the CDR3: TGTGCCAGCAGTGGGGGTCCTCCGAGGCCCGATCAGCCCCAGCATTTT.

The J gene is TRBJ1-1, the V gene TRBV27; 12 bases fit TRBD1. The CDR3 sequence is 16 residues long. V gave up 2 bases and J gave up 4 bases; unmatched junction bases: 5. The germline CDR1 and CDR2 sequences are MNHEY and SMNVEV (reference sequence). Here the CDR3 reads CASSLGTGGRGTEAFF. As DNA, the CDR3 is TGTGCCAGCAGTTTAGGGACAGGGGGCCGGGGCACTGAAGCTTTCTTT.